The 22 T cell receptor beta chains below come from one sample, sequenced in a study of somatic mutations in cytotoxic T cells in rheumatoid arthritis. Profiled with immunoSEQ multiplex PCR; TCRdb holds only in-frame clones, not every one. This table holds 20,000 to 25,000 clones, 78% found once. The sample taken for sequencing was CD8+ T cells sorted from blood. The source of these receptors is an adult with rheumatoid arthritis.

This clone was counted a single time. This CDR3 reads CASSESFQPQHF. The CDR3 DNA reads TGCGCCAGCAGTGAGTCGTTTCAGCCCCAGCATTTT. The gene calls are TRBV10-1 and TRBJ1-5; D gene unclear. This CDR3 contains 12 residues. Trimming took off 0 bases at V and 6 bases at J, with 3 bases between the two ends. Per the germline V gene, CDR1 is WNHNN and CDR2 is SYGVQD (reference sequence).

Within the sample, this clone is medium-sized. This sequence joins TRBV27 and TRBJ2-2, with 7 bases that match TRBD2. V was clipped by 2 bases and J by 2 bases; unmatched bases: 11. In germline, CDR1 is MNHEY, CDR2 SMNVEV (reference sequence). This CDR3 is built from 18 residues. CDR3 coding DNA: TGTGCCAGCAGTTTACTGGCTAGCGGTCAACTAAACACCGGGGAGCTGTTTTTT. Residues: CASSLLASGQLNTGELFF.

This clone was seen a single time. This chain uses TRBV19 with TRBJ2-7; D perhaps matches TRBD2 (5 bases). V lost 0 bases and J 6 bases, leaving 12 bases between the germline ends. Germline CDR1 reads LNHDA; CDR2 reads SQIVND (reference sequence). The CDR3 length is 14 residues. The CDR3 protein is CASSIDSGFGEQYF. CDR3 nucleotides: TGTGCCAGTAGTATAGATTCGGGGTTTGGCGAGCAGTACTTC.

V and J are TRBV6-5 and TRBJ1-2; D call uncertain. With 6 bases removed from V and 2 bases from J, the gap between germline ends came to 13 bases. The CDR3 has 14 residues. Germline V CDR1 and CDR2: MNHEY, SVGAGI. The CDR3 DNA follows: TGTGCCAGCAGCCCTCCCAACGGGAACTATGGCTACACCTTC. It encodes CASSPPNGNYGYTF.

The gene calls are TRBV27 and TRBJ1-2; the match to TRBD1 covers 11 bases. Per germline, CDR1 MNHEY and CDR2 SMNVEV (reference sequence). This CDR3 comprises 15 residues. Trimming removed 5 bases from V and 4 bases from J; junction bases left unmatched: 6. CDR3 in amino acids: CASSAGQGAGYGYTF. The CDR3 DNA is TGTGCCAGCAGTGCCGGACAGGGGGCAGGCTATGGCTACACCTTC.

This clone was detected only once. The gene calls are TRBV7-2 and TRBJ2-7; 9 bases align to TRBD2. V was clipped by 1 base and J by 7 bases; unmatched bases: 11. Germline V gives CDR1 SGHTA, CDR2 FQGNSA. This CDR3 has 16 residues. Written as DNA, the CDR3 is TGTGCCAGCAGCTTAGGGGAGGCGGGGGGGCCGCGAGAGCAGTACTTC. Translation: CASSLGEAGGPREQYF.

The chain carries TRBV9 and TRBJ2-1; 7 nucleotides align to TRBD2. The CDR3 sequence is 15 residues long. Germline CDR1 reads SGDLS; CDR2 reads YYNGEE. The trim removed 2 bases at V and 4 bases at J, leaving 6 bases unmatched. The CDR3 bases are TGTGCCAGCAGCGTTAGCGGGTTGTCTTACAATGAGCAGTTCTTC. This gives the protein CASSVSGLSYNEQFF.

V usage is TRBV27 and J usage is TRBJ2-6; no reliable D call. Germline CDR1 reads MNHEY; CDR2 reads SMNVEV (reference sequence). This CDR3 region has 16 residues. The V gene lost 3 bases and the J gene lost 0 bases, with 9 bases spanning the gap. The CDR3 region is CASSLLAASGANVLTF. CDR3 nucleotide sequence: TGTGCCAGCAGTTTGTTGGCTGCCTCTGGGGCCAACGTCCTGACTTTC.

This clone was detected only once. The chain couples TRBV14 to TRBJ2-2; D gene ambiguous. Germline CDR1 and CDR2: SGHDN and FVKESK. The CDR3 totals 17 residues. V was pared by 3 bases and J by 3 bases, with 17 bases between. CDR3 loop: CASSHIFETKYTGELFF. The CDR3 DNA is TGTGCCAGCAGCCACATTTTCGAGACAAAGTACACCGGGGAGCTGTTTTTT.

V usage is TRBV7-9 and J usage is TRBJ1-2, with D possibly TRBD1 on 5 matching bases. The CDR3 covers 15 residues. V was pared by 6 bases and J by 4 bases, with 18 bases between. Germline lookup yields CDR1 SEHNR and CDR2 FQNEAQ (reference sequence). The CDR3 protein is CASRGVGGGFYGYTF. The CDR3, as DNA: TGTGCCAGCAGGGGGGTCGGCGGGGGTTTCTATGGCTACACCTTC.

The chain joins TRBV11-2 to TRBJ1-1, with D uncertain. The CDR3 runs to 15 residues. V lost 1 base and J lost 4, with 13 bases in between. Germline V gives CDR1 SGHAT, CDR2 FQNNGV. This CDR3 reads CASSLGPFGGTEAFF. In nucleotides, the CDR3 is TGTGCCAGCAGCTTAGGCCCATTCGGCGGCACTGAAGCTTTCTTT.

The chain combines TRBV11-1 with TRBJ2-5, with D possibly matching TRBD2 (5 bases). The CDR3 sequence is 14 residues long. V dropped 5 bases and J dropped 5 bases, with 15 bases sitting between them. The germline CDR1 and CDR2 sequences are SGHAT and FQDESV (reference sequence). This CDR3 is CASSPQREMETQYF. The CDR3 coding sequence is TGTGCCAGCAGCCCCCAGAGGGAAATGGAGACCCAGTACTTC.

The genes are TRBV27 and TRBJ1-5, with 9 nucleotides matching TRBD1. This CDR3 spans 16 amino acids. Germline V gene data show CDR1 as MNHEY and CDR2 as SMNVEV (reference sequence). The J segment lost 4 bases and the V segment lost 6 bases, leaving 10 bases of the junction unmatched. The DNA for the CDR3 is TGTGCCAGCAGGTTCGGGGGACAGGGATTTAATCAGCCCCAGCATTTT. Protein: CASRFGGQGFNQPQHF.

The table lists this clone with a few counts. V usage is TRBV7-9 and J usage is TRBJ1-6, with D tentatively TRBD1 (5 bases). V lost 5 bases, J lost 10 bases, and 21 bases lay in between. This CDR3 has 16 amino acids. Per the germline V gene, CDR1 is SEHNR and CDR2 is FQNEAQ (reference sequence). The chain's CDR3 is CASSPSVPGPGSPLHF. The DNA for the CDR3 is TGTGCCAGCAGCCCGTCTGTGCCAGGGCCGGGATCACCCCTCCACTTT.

The V call is TRBV5-6, the J call TRBJ2-1; the match to TRBD2 covers 7 bases. V shed 2 bases, J shed 0 bases, and the junction held 2 bases outside the gene matches. The V gene's germline CDR1 is SGHDT and CDR2 YYEEEE. The CDR3 runs to 15 residues. The CDR3 region is CASSFSGYSYNEQFF. In DNA form, the CDR3 reads TGTGCCAGCAGCTTTAGCGGGTACTCCTACAATGAGCAGTTCTTC.

The gene calls are TRBV25-1 and TRBJ1-1, with D tentatively TRBD1 (5 bases). Germline V CDR1 and CDR2: MGHDK, SYGVNS. With 4 bases removed from V and 5 bases from J, the gap between germline ends came to 11 bases. CDR3 length equals 13 residues. This CDR3 is CASSAGGGTEAFF. The CDR3 coding sequence is TGTGCCAGCAGTGCTGGTGGGGGGACTGAAGCTTTCTTT.

This chain joins TRBV27 and TRBJ2-3; TRBD2 aligns across 7 bases. There are 17 residues in the CDR3. Germline CDR1 reads MNHEY; CDR2 reads SMNVEV (reference sequence). V was pared by 3 bases and J by 6 bases, with 15 bases of the junction left unmatched. DNA of the CDR3: TGTGCCAGCAGTTTCTTAGGTTTCGCGGGAGCGCACGATACGCAGTATTTT. The encoded protein is CASSFLGFAGAHDTQYF.

This sequence joins TRBV6-5 and TRBJ2-7; no firm D call. The CDR3 is 11 amino acids. Germline V lookup: CDR1 MNHEY, CDR2 SVGAGI. V lost 7 bases and J 4 bases, leaving 8 bases between the germline ends. CDR3: CASTAKYEQYF. CDR3 DNA sequence: TGTGCCAGCACCGCAAAATACGAGCAGTACTTC.

The sample holds a few counts of this clone. The chain is built from TRBV4-1 and TRBJ2-1; 10 bases are shared with TRBD1. CDR1 MGHRA and CDR2 YSYEKL come from the germline V gene. The CDR3 is 15 amino acids. V gave up 2 bases and J gave up 9 bases; unmatched junction bases: 7. CDR3 nucleotide sequence: TGCGCCAGCAGCCAACGGGACAGGGGATCGGGTGAGCAGTTCTTC. It yields the protein CASSQRDRGSGEQFF.

The chain combines TRBV5-8 with TRBJ2-2, with a possible D match to TRBD2 (5 bases). Germline CDR1 is SGHTS and CDR2 is YDEGEE. The CDR3 length is 18 residues. V was trimmed by 4 bases and J by 6 bases, leaving 25 bases between them. CDR3 sequence: CASSPPSWGEISPGELFF. For the CDR3, the DNA is TGTGCCAGCAGCCCACCCAGTTGGGGAGAAATCTCGCCCGGGGAGCTGTTTTTT.

The J gene is TRBJ2-1, the V gene TRBV27, with D possibly being TRBD2 (5 bases). The V and J ends lost 7 bases and 8 bases respectively, with 15 bases between them. Germline V lookup: CDR1 MNHEY, CDR2 SMNVEV (reference sequence). CDR3 length equals 13 residues. The CDR3, as DNA: TGTGCCAGCACGCCTAGCAGATCGGATGAGCAGTTCTTC. Protein product: CASTPSRSDEQFF.

In DNA form, the CDR3 reads TGTGCCAGCAGCTTCAGGACAGGGTGGCGGTTGACAGATACGCAGTATTTT. Its translation: CASSFRTGWRLTDTQYF. The V gene is TRBV7-9, the J gene TRBJ2-3; 8 bases align to TRBD1. The CDR3 is 17 residues long. CDR1 and CDR2 (germline): SEHNR, FQNEAQ (reference sequence). With V trimmed by 3 bases and J by 3 bases, 11 bases remained unmatched.